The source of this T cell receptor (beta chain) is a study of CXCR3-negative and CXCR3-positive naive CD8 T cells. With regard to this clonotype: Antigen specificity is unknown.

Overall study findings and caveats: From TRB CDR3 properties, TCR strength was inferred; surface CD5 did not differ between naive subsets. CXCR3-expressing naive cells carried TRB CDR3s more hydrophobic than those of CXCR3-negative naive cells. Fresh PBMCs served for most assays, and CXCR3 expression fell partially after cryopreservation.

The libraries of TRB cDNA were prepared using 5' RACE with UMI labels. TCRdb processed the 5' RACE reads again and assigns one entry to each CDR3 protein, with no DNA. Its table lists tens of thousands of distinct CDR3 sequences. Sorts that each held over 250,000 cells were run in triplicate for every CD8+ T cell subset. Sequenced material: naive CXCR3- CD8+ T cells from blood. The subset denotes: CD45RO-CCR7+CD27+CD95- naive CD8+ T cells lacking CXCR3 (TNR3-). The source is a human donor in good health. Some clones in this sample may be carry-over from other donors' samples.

The CDR3 protein is CASSLHGYSNQPQHF. The J gene is TRBJ1-5, the V gene TRBV7-2. This CDR3 has 15 residues. Germline CDR1 is SGHTA and CDR2 is FQGNSA.